This T cell receptor (beta chain) was identified during a study of PD-1 blockade in classical Hodgkin lymphoma. Sequencing used immunoSEQ multiplex PCR; TCRdb keeps in-frame clones, though not all of them. The sample shows about 97,000 clones, approximately 88% of them seen only once. All the patients suffered relapse after autologous stem cell transplantation, and brentuximab vedotin exposure differed. Complete response, partial response or progressive disease constituted the best response categories observed. The CDR3 spans 14 residues. Germline V gene data show CDR1 as SGHTA and CDR2 as FQGNSA. Trimming left V 3 bases short and J 2 bases short, with 7 bases between. This clone occurred a few times. The same CDR3 can be traced to other DNA sequences in this sample.

This specimen consisted of peripheral blood mononuclear cells (PBMCs), obtained at baseline. The genes are TRBV7-2 and TRBJ2-2; TRBD1 or TRBD2 may be the D gene (5 bases each). This TCR was recovered from a human donor with classical Hodgkin lymphoma. The CDR3 nucleotides read TGTGCCAGCAGCTTGAGGGGAAACACCGGGGAGCTGTTTTTT. It is translated as CASSLRGNTGELFF. Full variable domain (rest looked up from reference TRBV7-2 and TRBJ2-2): GAGVSQSPSNKVTEKGKDVELRCDPISGHTALYWYRQSLGQGLEFLIYFQGNSAPDKSGLPSDRFSAERTGGSVSTLTIQRTQQEDSAVYLCASSLRGNTGELFFGEGSRLTVL.